This TCR beta chain was observed in a study of shared clonotypes between healthy human individuals. V gave up 5 bases and J gave up 7 bases; unmatched junction bases: 10. This CDR3 has 14 amino acids. Germline CDR1 and CDR2: MNHEY and SMNVEV (reference sequence). Terminally differentiated effector memory CD45RA+ cells were excluded by CCR7 positive selection of CD45RO-negative cells. Produced via immunoSEQ multiplex PCR; TCRdb's table is partial and in-frame only. The sample shows about 2,100,000 clones, around 93% of them seen only once. The receptor was isolated from a man aged 18-30 years in good health. Some clones in this sample may be carry-over from other donors' samples. The chain uses TRBV27 and TRBJ2-7; 8 nucleotides match TRBD2. Sequenced material: naive CD8+ T cells from PBMCs. The CDR3, as DNA: TGTGCCAGCAGTCCACTAGCGGAGGTAGGGGAGCAGTACTTC. Its protein product is CASSPLAEVGEQYF.